The 3 T cell receptor beta chains below were found in one sample sequenced in a study of Tregs in tolerant kidney transplant recipients. The protocol was immunoSEQ multiplex PCR, while the TCRdb copy is restricted to in-frame clones and leaves out a portion. Of around 64,000 clones listed, more than 70% are singletons. Mixed chimerism was transient after nonmyeloablative marrow transplants from related graft donors. This specimen was CD4+ T cells from blood (PBMCs), taken 6 months after the transplant. These receptors all stem from a human patient who received a combined kidney and bone marrow transplant. Certain T cells may be donor cells from the graft.

V usage is TRBV14 and J usage is TRBJ2-7; 9 bases line up with TRBD1. Germline CDR1 reads SGHDN; CDR2 reads FVKESK. The CDR3 runs 17 residues. V trimming: 0 bases; J trimming: 2 bases; junction bases outside the gene matches: 8. CDR3 sequence: CASSQDFRTGVTYEQYF. As DNA, the CDR3 is TGTGCCAGCAGCCAAGATTTTAGGACAGGGGTCACCTACGAGCAGTACTTC. The full variable domain, completed using reference TRBV14 and TRBJ2-7, is EAGVTQFPSHSVIEKGQTVTLRCDPISGHDNLYWYRRVMGKEIKFLLHFVKESKQDESGMPNNRFLAERTGGTYSTLKVQPAELEDSGVYFCASSQDFRTGVTYEQYFGPGTRLTVT.

This clone turned up a few times. This CDR3 reads CASSSTAGGFNQPQHF. As DNA, the CDR3 is TGTGCCAGCAGCTCTACGGCAGGGGGGTTCAATCAGCCCCAGCATTTT. V is TRBV2 and J is TRBJ1-5; 7 bases agree with TRBD1. The CDR3 contains 16 residues. Germline lookup yields CDR1 SNHLY and CDR2 FYNNEI. Losses at the gene ends were 6 bases for V and 3 bases for J; bases not matched to a gene: 11.

CDR3 protein: CASSQDLAGGREREVTDTQYF. The CDR3 DNA follows: TGCGCCAGCAGCCAAGATCTGGCAGGGGGCCGGGAGCGGGAGGTCACAGATACGCAGTATTTT. The chain is built from TRBV4-3 and TRBJ2-3; possibly TRBD2 for D (9 bases). The CDR3 totals 21 residues. CDR1 is LGHNA and CDR2 is YSLEER in the germline V gene. The V end was cut by 0 bases, the J end by 2 bases, with 27 bases between.